One and the same sample provided the 15 T cell receptor beta chains below, sequenced in a study of T cells in Graves' hyperthyroidism and ophthalmopathy (dated by TCRdb to about 2019). Libraries were made using multiplex PCR. These reads were obtained on an Illumina HiSeq 2000. TCR beta CDR3 regions were amplified from RNA transcripts. The TCR CDR3 was subjected to a first round of RT-PCR using the HTBI primer set and the Qiagen OneStep RT-PCR kit. In-frame beta chains were kept once TCRdb had trimmed the public reads at Q25 with fastp and called clones with MiXCR. Duplicate CDR3 protein sequences are folded into a single record with the most common DNA and genes. For this sample there are about 340,000 distinct CDR3 sequences; under 25% appear just once. Less than 65% of the sample belongs to the ten largest clones. The material sequenced was blood. These receptor sequences come from a woman between 45 and 60 years old with Graves' hyperthyroidism.

As concerns this clonotype: The junction does not match germline at one end; this may be a read error. The chain links TRBV5-4 to TRBJ2-7; 8 nucleotides agree with TRBD2. Germline V gene data show CDR1 as SGHNT and CDR2 as YYREEE (reference sequence). This CDR3 region has 16 residues. The DNA for the CDR3 is TGTGCCAACAGCTTCGCCATCACGGGAGGGCCGTACGAGCAGTACTTC. Encoded protein: CANSFAITGGPYEQYF.

This clonotype was detected ten times or more. The J gene is TRBJ2-1, the V gene TRBV30, with a weak D call TRBD2 (6 bases). With 7 bases removed from V and 7 bases from J, the gap between germline ends came to 17 bases. CDR1 and CDR2 (germline): GTSNPN, SVGIG (reference sequence). CDR3 length: 13 amino acids. The CDR3, as DNA: TGTGCCTTTGGGACCGCGGGGATAAATGAGCAGTTCTTC. Amino acids: CAFGTAGINEQFF. The full variable domain, with the rest looked up from reference TRBV30 and TRBJ2-1, is SQTIHQWPATLVQPVGSPLSLECTVEGTSNPNLYWYRQAAGRGLQLLFYSVGIGQISSEVPQNLSASRPQDRQFILSSKKLLLSDSGFYLCAFGTAGINEQFFGPGTRLTVL.

There are a few counts of this clonotype. The V gene is TRBV20-1, the J gene TRBJ2-7, with TRBD2 matching over 12 bases. J lost 9 bases, V lost 3 bases, and 15 bases had no gene match. Germline V lookup: CDR1 DFQATT, CDR2 SNEGSKA (reference sequence). The CDR3 spans 16 residues. DNA for the CDR3: TGCAGTGCTAGGCTAGCGGGAGGGCGGGGAGCAGGAGTGCAGTACTTC. Its translation: CSARLAGGRGAGVQYF.

This clonotype has more than one count but fewer than ten. This rearrangement joins TRBV3-1 to TRBJ1-6; D uncertain. Germline assignment: CDR1 LGHDT and CDR2 YNNKEL (reference sequence). The CDR3 is 15 amino acids. V was clipped by 0 bases and J by 6 bases, with 9 bases between them. DNA of the CDR3: TGTGCCAGCAGCCAAGAATTGGGTTCTAATTCACCCCTCCACTTT. Protein product: CASSQELGSNSPLHF.

The chain carries TRBV25-1 and TRBJ2-7; 7 nucleotides align to TRBD1. V shed 5 bases, J shed 5 bases, and the junction held 6 bases outside the gene matches. The CDR3 is 13 residues long. Germline assignment: CDR1 MGHDK and CDR2 SYGVNS. The CDR3: CASSFITGDEQYF. CDR3 DNA sequence: TGTGCCAGCAGTTTCATTACAGGGGACGAGCAGTACTTC.

The rearrangement joins TRBV14 to TRBJ2-7; D gene ambiguous. Per the germline V gene, CDR1 is SGHDN and CDR2 is FVKESK. The germline V and J ends were trimmed by 0 bases and 4 bases, with 13 bases remaining between them. The CDR3 spans 15 residues. The CDR3 sequence is CASSQDLGRNYEQYF. The CDR3 DNA sequence: TGTGCCAGCAGCCAAGATCTTGGCAGAAATTACGAGCAGTACTTC. Based on the CDR3 plus reference TRBV14 and TRBJ2-7, the full variable domain is EAGVTQFPSHSVIEKGQTVTLRCDPISGHDNLYWYRRVMGKEIKFLLHFVKESKQDESGMPNNRFLAERTGGTYSTLKVQPAELEDSGVYFCASSQDLGRNYEQYFGPGTRLTVT.

This clonotype was seen repeatedly, ten times or more. The rearrangement joins TRBV12-5 to TRBJ1-1; maybe TRBD1 (5 bases). CDR1 and CDR2 from the germline V gene are LGHNT and FRNRAP. The length of the CDR3 is 14 residues. Trimming stripped 1 base from V and 6 bases from J, with 12 bases between. CDR3 nucleotides: TGTGCTAGTGGTTTGGGACAGCTCGCGGCTGAAGCTTTCTTT. Residues: CASGLGQLAAEAFF.

The sample holds many counts of this clonotype. The chain has TRBV28 and TRBJ2-5; a possible D gene is TRBD1 (6 bases). The CDR3 contains 13 residues. V lost 7 bases to trimming and J lost 2 bases, with 11 bases between them. Per germline, CDR1 MDHEN and CDR2 SYDVKM. The CDR3 region is CASNLGQQETQYF. The CDR3 region has the DNA TGTGCCAGCAACCTGGGACAACAAGAGACCCAGTACTTC.

This clonotype was seen ten or more times. The chain carries TRBV28 and TRBJ2-3; a possible D gene is TRBD2 (7 bases). Germline loops: CDR1 MDHEN, CDR2 SYDVKM. This CDR3 is built from 14 residues. V dropped 2 bases and J dropped 2 bases, with 8 bases sitting between them. The CDR3, as DNA: TGTGCCAGCAGTTTAGCGGGGGCCACAGATACGCAGTATTTT. Amino acids: CASSLAGATDTQYF.

J is TRBJ2-1 and V is TRBV3-1, with 11 bases lining up with TRBD1. Germline lookup yields CDR1 LGHDT and CDR2 YNNKEL (reference sequence). V shed 3 bases and J 8 bases; nucleotides not matched to a gene: 6. This CDR3 contains 15 residues. CDR3 DNA: TGTGCCAGCAGCCACGGACAGGGGGCGGGTTATGAGCAGTTCTTC. This translates into CASSHGQGAGYEQFF.

V is TRBV29-1 and J is TRBJ1-4; D uncertain. V was trimmed by 6 bases and J by 7 bases, leaving 15 bases between them. The CDR3 contains 13 residues. Germline V CDR1 and CDR2: SQVTM, ANQGSEA. The CDR3 nucleotides read TGCAGCGTATCGGACGGAGCTGGTGAAAAACTGTTTTTT. It encodes CSVSDGAGEKLFF. Using reference TRBV29-1 and TRBJ1-4 for the parts outside the CDR3, the full variable domain is SAVISQKPSRDICQRGTSLTIQCQVDSQVTMMFWYRQQPGQSLTLIATANQGSEATYESGFVIDKFPISRPNLTFSTLTVSNMSPEDSSIYLCSVSDGAGEKLFFGSGTQLSVL.

This clonotype was observed many times. This chain uses TRBV11-2 with TRBJ2-1; TRBD1 matches at 8 bases. This CDR3 spans 13 amino acids. Germline V gene data show CDR1 as SGHAT and CDR2 as FQNNGV. Losses at the gene ends were 0 bases for V and 10 bases for J; bases not matched to a gene: 2. CDR3 DNA sequence: TGTGCCAGCAGCTTAGAATGGACAGGGGAGCAGTTCTTC. Its protein is CASSLEWTGEQFF.

This clonotype was counted ten times or more. The chain couples TRBV18 to TRBJ1-4; D is perhaps TRBD1 (6 bases). The CDR3 consists of 15 residues. Germline loops: CDR1 KGHSH, CDR2 LQKENI. Trimming pared 1 base from V and 8 bases from J, leaving 14 bases between. The CDR3 DNA follows: TGTGCCAGCTCACCACAGCCACAGGGTACGGAAAAACTGTTTTTT. Translated, it gives CASSPQPQGTEKLFF.

There are many counts of this clonotype. The chain is built from TRBV7-9 and TRBJ2-2, with TRBD1 as a possible D gene (5 bases). Trimming left V 8 bases short and J 3 bases short, with 16 bases between. The CDR3 has 15 amino acids. CDR1 SEHNR and CDR2 FQNEAQ come from the germline V gene (reference sequence). The CDR3 nucleotides read TGTGCCAGCCCCTCCCCCAGGGTGGACACCGGGGAGCTGTTTTTT. It translates to CASPSPRVDTGELFF.

The gene calls are TRBV6-1 and TRBJ2-2, with D uncertain. The CDR3 is 15 residues long. CDR1 MNHNS and CDR2 SASEGT come from the germline V gene. V gave up 5 bases and J gave up 5 bases, with 15 bases separating them. The CDR3 DNA reads as TGTGCCAGCAGTAGAGTTTCAGCCGGGACCGGGGAGCTGTTTTTT. Amino acid sequence: CASSRVSAGTGELFF.